This TCR beta chain is from a study of type 1 regulatory T cells. In the study overall: T-allo10 is a Tr1-enriched, alloantigen-specific CD4 T cell product made in vitro.

This clonotype has just a few counts. TCRdb recomputed calls from the reads with MiXCR, one row per CDR3 protein. The sample has 80,000 to 100,000 distinct CDR3 sequences, roughly 28% seen once. The CDR3 consists of 13 residues. Looked up from germline, CDR1 is SGHTA and CDR2 is FQGTGA. With 2 bases removed from V and 0 bases from J, the gap between germline ends came to 3 bases. The TCR originated in a human donor in good health. The V and J genes are TRBV7-3 and TRBJ2-3; the D is unclear. Input material: CD4+ T cells, either the whole sample or a sorted fraction (not recorded which). This CDR3 reads CASSLSSTDTQYF. In nucleotides, the CDR3 is TGTGCCAGCAGCTTATCGAGCACAGATACGCAGTATTTT. The variable domain in full, with the rest retrieved from reference TRBV7-3 and TRBJ2-3, is GAGVSQTPSNKVTEKGKYVELRCDPISGHTALYWYRQSLGQGPEFLIYFQGTGAADDSGLPNDRFFAVRPEGSVSTLKIQRTERGDSAVYLCASSLSSTDTQYFGPGTRLTVL.